This entry is about one TCR beta chain. The CDR3 loop spans 16 amino acids. Germline V gene lookup returns CDR1 MNHEY and CDR2 SVGEGT. The V and J ends lost 0 bases and 2 bases, in that order; junction bases with no gene match: 7. The data are from a study of patients and donors after allogeneic stem cell transplantation. MiXCR, run by TCRdb on the RT-PCR reads, gives a single entry per CDR3 protein. In the table there are over 200,000 distinct CDR3 sequences, around 40% of which are singletons. The V gene is TRBV6-2 or TRBV6-3, the J gene TRBJ2-7; 7 bases are a match to TRBD2. This receptor was obtained from a human donor who was either an allogeneic HSCT recipient or a stem cell or donor lymphocyte infusion donor (not recorded which). It is not recorded whose cells these are; they may come from a transplant donor. The specimen was blood, either unsorted or a sorted T cell fraction (not recorded which). CDR3 DNA: TGTGCCAGCAGTTACTCCGGGGAGCGGGGACCCTACGAGCAGTACTTC. Protein sequence: CASSYSGERGPYEQYF.